The 30 T cell receptor beta chains below were found in one sample sequenced in a study of cytomegalovirus exposure and HLA in healthy donors. It was with 60 Vbeta and 13 Jbeta primers that the PCR ran. This table comes from immunoSEQ multiplex PCR, and its TCRdb copy is limited to in-frame clones, with some not included. The data hold about 160,000 clones, with around 72% observed a single time. Sequenced material: PBMCs. Source of these receptors: a man aged 35-49 years in good health and CMV-seropositive.

This clone was detected only a few times. This chain uses TRBV6-5 with TRBJ2-7; 8 bases map to TRBD2. This CDR3 is built from 15 residues. Trimming removed 7 bases from V and 0 bases from J; junction bases left unmatched: 8. Germline V gene lookup returns CDR1 MNHEY and CDR2 SVGAGI. The CDR3: CASTRTSGSSYEQYF. The CDR3 nucleotides are TGTGCCAGCACCCGAACTAGCGGTAGCTCCTACGAGCAGTACTTC.

The genes are TRBV29-1 and TRBJ2-5, with 9 nucleotides matching TRBD1. The DNA end lines up better with TRBJ2-7; the J call may be wrong. This CDR3 is built from 13 residues. Looked up from germline, CDR1 is SQVTM and CDR2 is ANQGSEA. CDR3 loop: CSVEGQGRNEQYF. Here the CDR3 DNA reads TGCAGCGTTGAGGGACAGGGCCGTAACGAGCAGTACTTC.

This rearrangement joins TRBV27 to TRBJ1-6, with unresolved D. CDR1 and CDR2 (germline): MNHEY, SMNVEV (reference sequence). Between the trimmed V and J ends, which lost 2 bases and 2 bases, there was a span of 7 bases. The CDR3 sequence is 15 residues long. The CDR3 DNA follows: TGTGCCAGCAGTTTAATCGCAGCCTATAATTCACCCCTCCACTTT. It specifies CASSLIAAYNSPLHF.

This clone was recorded a few times. The chain has TRBV4-3 and TRBJ2-3, with D perhaps matching TRBD2 (6 bases). Deletions cut 0 bases from V and 6 bases from J, with 10 bases between. Germline lookup yields CDR1 LGHNA and CDR2 YSLEER. This CDR3 contains 14 residues. For the CDR3, the DNA is TGCGCCAGCAGCCAAGAGCCAGGGAGGGATACGCAGTATTTT. Translation: CASSQEPGRDTQYF.

The genes are TRBV7-3 and TRBJ2-2; TRBD2 agrees at 8 bases. The germline V gene has CDR1 SGHTA and CDR2 FQGTGA. The ends lost 2 bases at V and 1 base at J; junction bases unmatched: 3. There are 16 residues in the CDR3. This CDR3 is CASSLVGGGNTGELFF. The CDR3 nucleotides are TGTGCCAGCAGCTTAGTCGGGGGGGGGAACACCGGGGAGCTGTTTTTT.

This clone was detected a few times. The DNA for the CDR3 is TGCGCCAGCAGCCGGGGACAGGGGGCTCTAGGCTACACCTTC. Translation gives CASSRGQGALGYTF. The chain couples TRBV5-1 to TRBJ1-2, with TRBD1 identical over 12 bases. Trimming at V came to 4 bases and at J to 8 bases, leaving 6 bases not matched to a gene. This CDR3 region has 14 residues. Germline assignment: CDR1 SGHRS and CDR2 YFSETQ.

This clone was seen a handful of times. J is TRBJ2-7 and V is TRBV6-6; perhaps TRBD2 as D (6 bases). With 6 bases removed from V and 0 bases from J, the gap between germline ends came to 12 bases. The CDR3 is 14 amino acids. Germline V CDR1 and CDR2: MNHNY, SVGAGI (reference sequence). Here the CDR3 reads CASRPPGSSYEQYF. The CDR3 nucleotides are TGTGCCAGCAGGCCCCCCGGGAGCTCCTACGAGCAGTACTTC.

This clone was detected a few times. The chain couples TRBV4-3 to TRBJ1-2; 8 positions match TRBD1. The J segment lost 8 bases and the V segment lost 0 bases, leaving 11 bases of the junction unmatched. Germline lookup yields CDR1 LGHNA and CDR2 YSLEER. There are 16 residues in the CDR3. The CDR3, as DNA: TGCGCCAGCAGCCAAGATGTGTTGCAGGGGGCGGGGGGCTACACCTTC. It yields the protein CASSQDVLQGAGGYTF.

Remarks on this clone: Other DNA variants within this sample encode the same CDR3. The rearrangement joins TRBV30 to TRBJ1-1; weak D call: TRBD1 (5 bases). The CDR3 has 12 residues. The V end lost 3 bases, the J end lost 4 bases, and 9 bases lay between the germline ends. The germline CDR1 and CDR2 sequences are GTSNPN and SVGIG (reference sequence). This CDR3 is CAWSWGGTEAFF. CDR3 nucleotide sequence: TGTGCCTGGAGCTGGGGCGGCACTGAAGCTTTCTTT.

The rearrangement uses TRBV10-2 and TRBJ2-5, with TRBD2 as a possible D gene (7 bases). Germline CDR1 WSHSY, CDR2 SAAADI. The V end was cut by 7 bases, the J end by 5 bases, with 26 bases between. The CDR3 runs 17 residues. Here the CDR3 DNA reads TGCGCCAGCAAGGGAACGCAGGCCGGGGGGCCCGGGGAGACCCAGTACTTC. Protein: CASKGTQAGGPGETQYF.

The chain couples TRBV2 to TRBJ2-3; D possibly corresponds to TRBD1 (6 bases). The germline CDR1 and CDR2 sequences are SNHLY and FYNNEI. Trimming took off 3 bases at V and 0 bases at J, with 10 bases between the two ends. The CDR3 spans 15 residues. The DNA for the CDR3 is TGTGCCAGCAGTGACAGCAGGGGTAGCACAGATACGCAGTATTTT. It yields the protein CASSDSRGSTDTQYF.

This chain links TRBV4-3 with TRBJ1-5, with D possibly matching TRBD1 (5 bases). CDR1 is LGHNA, CDR2 YSLEER, per germline. CDR3 length: 14 amino acids. V was shortened by 6 bases and J by 2 bases, with 11 bases between the two germline ends. CDR3 DNA sequence: TGCGCCAGCAGTCAGGGAAGGGGCAATCAGCCCCAGCATTTT. Amino acids: CASSQGRGNQPQHF.

This clone has more than one count but fewer than ten. The J gene is TRBJ1-2, the V gene TRBV15, with 8 bases matching TRBD1. The junction had 8 bases not matched to a gene; V was cut back by 4 bases and J by 4 bases. Germline V gives CDR1 LNHNV, CDR2 YYDKDF (reference sequence). The CDR3 is made up of 15 amino acids. The CDR3 DNA reads as TGTGCCACCAGCAATCGGACAGGGACATTCTATGGCTACACCTTC. Amino acid sequence: CATSNRTGTFYGYTF.

This clone came up a few times. This chain joins TRBV5-4 and TRBJ2-7; D remains unclear. Trimming removed 4 bases at V and 7 bases at J, with 12 bases between. The germline CDR1 and CDR2 sequences are SGHNT and YYREEE (reference sequence). This CDR3 contains 12 residues. CDR3 amino acids: CASSTDNREQYF. CDR3 nucleotide sequence: TGTGCCAGCAGCACCGACAACCGTGAGCAGTACTTC.

This clone was counted a few times. This chain uses TRBV28 with TRBJ1-5, with 7 bases lining up with TRBD1. The trim removed 6 bases at V and 0 bases at J, leaving 5 bases unmatched. The CDR3 consists of 15 residues. Germline V CDR1 and CDR2: MDHEN, SYDVKM. CDR3 residues: CASSGQVDSNQPQHF. CDR3 in DNA: TGTGCCAGCAGCGGACAGGTGGATAGCAATCAGCCCCAGCATTTT. Together with reference TRBV28 and TRBJ1-5, the CDR3 gives the full variable domain: DVKVTQSSRYLVKRTGEKVFLECVQDMDHENMFWYRQDPGLGLRLIYFSYDVKMKEKGDIPEGYSVSREKKERFSLILESASTNQTSMYLCASSGQVDSNQPQHFGDGTRLSIL.

The CDR3 here is CASSLMGGVTEAFF. CDR3 sequence (DNA): TGCGCCAGCAGCCTGATGGGAGGGGTTACTGAAGCTTTCTTT. The V and J genes are TRBV4-1 and TRBJ1-1, with D perhaps matching TRBD1 (5 bases). Per the germline V gene, CDR1 is MGHRA and CDR2 is YSYEKL. This CDR3 has 14 amino acids. Trimming removed 4 bases at V and 5 bases at J, with 14 bases between.

The chain couples TRBV7-3 to TRBJ1-2; D is uncertain. There are 15 residues in the CDR3. V shed 1 base and J shed 2 bases, with 11 bases lying between them. Germline V gives CDR1 SGHTA, CDR2 FQGTGA. CDR3 coding DNA: TGTGCCAGCAGCTTAAGTAGCACATCCAACTATGGCTACACCTTC. Its translation is CASSLSSTSNYGYTF.

V is TRBV11-2 and J is TRBJ2-2; 7 bases match TRBD1. This CDR3 has 16 residues. V shed 2 bases and J 2 bases; nucleotides not matched to a gene: 5. Per germline, CDR1 SGHAT and CDR2 FQNNGV. For the CDR3, the DNA is TGTGCCAGCAGCTTACATGGGACAGCCAACACCGGGGAGCTGTTTTTT. It translates to CASSLHGTANTGELFF.

The chain has TRBV18 and TRBJ1-2; D perhaps matches TRBD1 (6 bases). Per germline, CDR1 KGHSH and CDR2 LQKENI. This CDR3 has 16 residues. Between the trimmed V and J ends, which lost 1 base and 0 bases, there was a span of 12 bases. CDR3: CASSPLDRAPNYGYTF. CDR3 sequence (DNA): TGTGCCAGCTCACCACTGGACAGAGCCCCTAACTATGGCTACACCTTC.

The chain links TRBV7-2 to TRBJ1-1; D gene ambiguous. This CDR3 is built from 13 residues. Trimming cost V 5 bases and J 13 bases, with 20 bases left between them. Germline V CDR1 and CDR2: SGHTA, FQGNSA. This chain's CDR3 is CASSPEGWDQCFF. The CDR3 DNA follows: TGTGCCAGCAGCCCGGAGGGTTGGGATCAGTGTTTCTTT. The full variable domain, its missing parts supplied by reference TRBV7-2 and TRBJ1-1, is GAGVSQSPSNKVTEKGKDVELRCDPISGHTALYWYRQSLGQGLEFLIYFQGNSAPDKSGLPSDRFSAERTGGSVSTLTIQRTQQEDSAVYLCASSPEGWDQCFFGQGTRLTVV.

The chain recombines TRBV6-1 with TRBJ1-2; 7 positions match TRBD1. V was pared by 1 base and J by 2 bases, with 4 bases of the junction left unmatched. Germline assignment: CDR1 MNHNS and CDR2 SASEGT. The CDR3 spans 15 residues. The CDR3 spells CASSEGQGGNYGYTF. The CDR3 DNA reads TGTGCCAGCAGTGAAGGACAGGGTGGAAACTATGGCTACACCTTC.

The chain couples TRBV19 to TRBJ2-2, with TRBD1 identical over 8 bases. The CDR3 extends over 14 amino acids. Unmatched junction bases numbered 7, after V lost 7 bases and J lost 6 bases. CDR1 LNHDA and CDR2 SQIVND come from the germline V gene (reference sequence). The CDR3 here is CASMPDRAAGELFF. For the CDR3, the DNA is TGTGCCAGTATGCCGGACAGGGCGGCCGGGGAGCTGTTTTTT.

This clone appeared a few times. The chain recombines TRBV30 with TRBJ1-3, with TRBD1 identical over 7 bases. V shed 2 bases, J shed 4 bases, and the junction held 5 bases outside the gene matches. The CDR3 sequence is 14 residues long. CDR1 is GTSNPN and CDR2 is SVGIG in the germline V gene (reference sequence). The CDR3 loop is CAWSRGRGGNTIYF. CDR3 coding DNA: TGTGCCTGGAGTAGGGGGCGAGGGGGAAACACCATATATTTT.

This clone was found a few times. The V and J genes are TRBV19 and TRBJ2-5, with D possibly being TRBD2 (6 bases). Germline V lookup: CDR1 LNHDA, CDR2 SQIVND (reference sequence). This CDR3 spans 14 amino acids. The ends were cut back, 6 bases at V and 3 bases at J, with 14 bases in the middle. CDR3 coding DNA: TGTGCCAGTAGACGGGAGTTGGGGGAAGAGACCCAGTACTTC. Translating gives CASRRELGEETQYF.

J is TRBJ1-1 and V is TRBV20-1, with TRBD1 identical over 8 bases. The germline CDR1 and CDR2 sequences are DFQATT and SNEGSKA (reference sequence). V shed 5 bases and J 8 bases; nucleotides not matched to a gene: 4. This CDR3 region has 11 residues. The CDR3 loop is CSASRTGEAFF. The CDR3 DNA reads as TGCAGTGCTTCCCGGACAGGGGAAGCTTTCTTT.

This clone turned up a few times. This chain joins TRBV6-6 and TRBJ1-3; D ambiguous. The V gene's germline CDR1 is MNHNY and CDR2 SVGAGI (reference sequence). V was pared by 6 bases and J by 6 bases, with 18 bases between. This CDR3 is built from 15 residues. The CDR3 DNA is TGTGCCAGCAGCCCCGCGGTCTTCCCTATAAACACCATATATTTT. Translated: CASSPAVFPINTIYF.

The CDR3 region is CASSGREFKSYEQYF. The CDR3 region has the DNA TGTGCCAGCAGCGGCCGGGAGTTCAAATCCTACGAGCAGTACTTC. The chain couples TRBV7-6 to TRBJ2-7, with a weak D call TRBD2 (6 bases). CDR1 SGHVS and CDR2 FNYEAQ come from the germline V gene. The CDR3 consists of 15 residues. The ends were cut back, 5 bases at V and 1 base at J, with 15 bases in the middle. The whole variable domain, filled in from reference TRBV7-6 and TRBJ2-7, reads GAGVSQSPRYKVTKRGQDVALRCDPISGHVSLYWYRQALGQGPEFLTYFNYEAQQDKSGLPNDRFSAERPEGSISTLTIQRTEQRDSAMYRCASSGREFKSYEQYFGPGTRLTVT.

The CDR3 spells CASTPGGRADTQYF. The DNA of the CDR3 is TGCGCCAGCACCCCGGGGGGGCGAGCAGATACGCAGTATTTT. The chain links TRBV5-1 to TRBJ2-3; 8 nucleotides agree with TRBD2. In germline, CDR1 is SGHRS, CDR2 YFSETQ. J was trimmed by 4 bases and V by 6 bases; bases with no gene match: 7. The CDR3 loop spans 14 amino acids.

The chain employs TRBV7-2 and TRBJ2-7; tentative D call: TRBD1 (5 bases). Germline V gene lookup returns CDR1 SGHTA and CDR2 FQGNSA. The V and J ends lost 1 base and 2 bases respectively, with 12 bases between them. The length of the CDR3 is 15 residues. The CDR3 here is CASSLGGGDTYEQYF. DNA for the CDR3: TGTGCCAGCAGCTTAGGGGGCGGCGATACCTACGAGCAGTACTTC. The whole variable domain, remainder taken from reference TRBV7-2 and TRBJ2-7, is GAGVSQSPSNKVTEKGKDVELRCDPISGHTALYWYRQSLGQGLEFLIYFQGNSAPDKSGLPSDRFSAERTGGSVSTLTIQRTQQEDSAVYLCASSLGGGDTYEQYFGPGTRLTVT.

This chain links TRBV6-1 with TRBJ2-7, with 7 bases identical to TRBD1. The trim removed 2 bases at V and 4 bases at J, leaving 8 bases unmatched. CDR1 is MNHNS and CDR2 is SASEGT in the germline V gene. There are 15 residues in the CDR3. CDR3 nucleotide sequence: TGTGCCAGCAGTGAATTTGAGGGACAGCAATACGAGCAGTACTTC. This encodes CASSEFEGQQYEQYF.